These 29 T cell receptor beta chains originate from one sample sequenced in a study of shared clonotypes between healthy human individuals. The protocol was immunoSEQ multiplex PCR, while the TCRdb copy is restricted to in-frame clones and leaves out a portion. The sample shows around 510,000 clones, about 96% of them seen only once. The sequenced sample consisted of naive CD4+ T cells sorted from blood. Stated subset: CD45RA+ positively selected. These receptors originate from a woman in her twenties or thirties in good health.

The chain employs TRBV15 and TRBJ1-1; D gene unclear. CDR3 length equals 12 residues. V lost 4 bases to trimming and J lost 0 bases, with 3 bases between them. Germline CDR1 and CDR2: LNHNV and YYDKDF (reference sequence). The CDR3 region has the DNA TGTGCCACCAGCACCCTGAACACTGAAGCTTTCTTT. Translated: CATSTLNTEAFF.

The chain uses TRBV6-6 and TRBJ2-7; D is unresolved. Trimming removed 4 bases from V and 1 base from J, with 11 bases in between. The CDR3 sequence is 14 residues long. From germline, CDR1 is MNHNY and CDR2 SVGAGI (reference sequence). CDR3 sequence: CASSSPGPSYEQYF. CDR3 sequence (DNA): TGTGCCAGCAGTTCCCCGGGCCCTTCCTACGAGCAGTACTTC.

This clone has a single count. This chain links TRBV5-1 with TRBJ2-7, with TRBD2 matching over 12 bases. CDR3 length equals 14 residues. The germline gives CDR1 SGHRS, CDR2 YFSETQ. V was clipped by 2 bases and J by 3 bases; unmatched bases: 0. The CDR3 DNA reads TGCGCCAGCAGCTTACTAGCGGGGGGCTACGAGCAGTACTTC. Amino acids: CASSLLAGGYEQYF. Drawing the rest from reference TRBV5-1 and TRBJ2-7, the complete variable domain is KAGVTQTPRYLIKTRGQQVTLSCSPISGHRSVSWYQQTPGQGLQFLFEYFSETQRNKGNFPGRFSGRQFSNSRSEMNVSTLELGDSALYLCASSLLAGGYEQYFGPGTRLTVT.

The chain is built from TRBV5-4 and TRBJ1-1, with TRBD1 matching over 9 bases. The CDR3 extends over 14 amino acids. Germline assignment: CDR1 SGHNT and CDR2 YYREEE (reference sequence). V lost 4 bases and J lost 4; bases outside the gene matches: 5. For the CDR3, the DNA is TGTGCCAGCAGCGACCGACAGGGGGTCACTGAAGCTTTCTTT. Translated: CASSDRQGVTEAFF.

The CDR3 bases are TGTGCCAGCAGCTTGGACTGGCAAGAGACCCAGTACTTC. Translated, it gives CASSLDWQETQYF. The chain couples TRBV5-4 to TRBJ2-5; D not resolved. This CDR3 spans 13 amino acids. In germline, CDR1 is SGHNT, CDR2 YYREEE (reference sequence). The germline V and J ends were trimmed by 0 bases and 2 bases, with 5 bases remaining between them.

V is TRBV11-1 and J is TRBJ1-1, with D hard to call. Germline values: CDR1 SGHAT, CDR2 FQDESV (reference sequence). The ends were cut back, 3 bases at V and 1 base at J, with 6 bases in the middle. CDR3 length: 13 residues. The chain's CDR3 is CASSFQQNTEAFF. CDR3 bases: TGTGCCAGCAGCTTTCAGCAGAACACTGAAGCTTTCTTT. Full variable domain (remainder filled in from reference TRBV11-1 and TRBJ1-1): EAEVAQSPRYKITEKSQAVAFWCDPISGHATLYWYRQILGQGPELLVQFQDESVVDDSQLPKDRFSAERLKGVDSTLKIQPAELGDSAMYLCASSFQQNTEAFFGQGTRLTVV.

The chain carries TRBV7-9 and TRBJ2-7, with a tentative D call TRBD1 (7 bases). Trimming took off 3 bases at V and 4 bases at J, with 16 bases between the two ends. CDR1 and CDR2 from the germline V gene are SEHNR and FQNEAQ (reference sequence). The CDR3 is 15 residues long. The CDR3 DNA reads TGTGCCAGCAGCTTGGCAGGGGGGTTTTGGTACGAGCAGTACTTC. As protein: CASSLAGGFWYEQYF.

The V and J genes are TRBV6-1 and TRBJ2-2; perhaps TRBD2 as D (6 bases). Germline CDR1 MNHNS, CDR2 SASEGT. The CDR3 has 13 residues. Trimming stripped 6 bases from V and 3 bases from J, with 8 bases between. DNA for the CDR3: TGTGCCAGCAGATGGGGGGACACCGGGGAGCTGTTTTTT. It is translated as CASRWGDTGELFF.

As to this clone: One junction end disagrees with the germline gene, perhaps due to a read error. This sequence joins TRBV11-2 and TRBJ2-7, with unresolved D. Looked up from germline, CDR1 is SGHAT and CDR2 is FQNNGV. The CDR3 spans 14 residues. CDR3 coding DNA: TGTGCCAGCAGCTTAAGTGTCCCGACTTACGGGCAGTACTTC. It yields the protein CASSLSVPTYGQYF.

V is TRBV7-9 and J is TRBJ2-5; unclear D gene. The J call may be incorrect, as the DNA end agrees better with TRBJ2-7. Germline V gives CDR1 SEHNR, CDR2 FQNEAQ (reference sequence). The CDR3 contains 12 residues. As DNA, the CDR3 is TGTGCCAGCAGCTCCACCCGCTACGAGCAGTACTTC. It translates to CASSSTRYEQYF.

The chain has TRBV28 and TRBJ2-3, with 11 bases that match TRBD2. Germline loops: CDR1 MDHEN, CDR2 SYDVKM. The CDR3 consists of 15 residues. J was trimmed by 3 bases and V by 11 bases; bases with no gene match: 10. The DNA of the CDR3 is TGTGCCGCAACCGACGGGACTAGCGGAACAGATACGCAGTATTTT. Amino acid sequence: CAATDGTSGTDTQYF.

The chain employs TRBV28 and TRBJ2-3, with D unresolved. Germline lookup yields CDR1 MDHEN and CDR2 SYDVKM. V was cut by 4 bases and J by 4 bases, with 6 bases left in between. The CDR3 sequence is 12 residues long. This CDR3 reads CASSSTSDTQYF. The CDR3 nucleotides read TGTGCCAGCAGTTCGACGTCAGATACGCAGTATTTT.

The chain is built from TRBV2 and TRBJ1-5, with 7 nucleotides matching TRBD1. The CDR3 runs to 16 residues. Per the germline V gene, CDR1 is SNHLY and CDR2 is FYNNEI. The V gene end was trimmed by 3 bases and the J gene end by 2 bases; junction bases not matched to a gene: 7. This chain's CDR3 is CASSDRQGRGNQPQHF. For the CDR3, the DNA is TGTGCCAGCAGTGATCGACAGGGTCGGGGCAATCAGCCCCAGCATTTT.

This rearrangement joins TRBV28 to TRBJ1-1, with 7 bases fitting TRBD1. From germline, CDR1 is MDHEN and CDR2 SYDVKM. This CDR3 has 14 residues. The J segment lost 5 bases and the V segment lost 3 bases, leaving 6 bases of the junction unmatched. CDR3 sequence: CASSLPRGETEAFF. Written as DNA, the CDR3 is TGTGCCAGCAGTTTGCCCAGGGGGGAAACTGAAGCTTTCTTT. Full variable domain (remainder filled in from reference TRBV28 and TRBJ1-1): DVKVTQSSRYLVKRTGEKVFLECVQDMDHENMFWYRQDPGLGLRLIYFSYDVKMKEKGDIPEGYSVSREKKERFSLILESASTNQTSMYLCASSLPRGETEAFFGQGTRLTVV.

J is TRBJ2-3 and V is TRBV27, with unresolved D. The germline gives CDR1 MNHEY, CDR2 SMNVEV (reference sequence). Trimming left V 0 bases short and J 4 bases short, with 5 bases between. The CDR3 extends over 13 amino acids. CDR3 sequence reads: CASSLSFPDTQYF. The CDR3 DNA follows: TGTGCCAGCAGTTTATCGTTCCCAGATACGCAGTATTTT.

The CDR3 bases are TGTGCCAGCAGCCGGAGCGGGAAAATCACAGATACGCAGTATTTT. It encodes CASSRSGKITDTQYF. This chain links TRBV14 with TRBJ2-3; 7 nucleotides agree with TRBD2. V lost 4 bases, J lost 2 bases, and 6 bases stayed unmatched. The CDR3 loop spans 15 amino acids. CDR1 is SGHDN and CDR2 is FVKESK in the germline V gene.

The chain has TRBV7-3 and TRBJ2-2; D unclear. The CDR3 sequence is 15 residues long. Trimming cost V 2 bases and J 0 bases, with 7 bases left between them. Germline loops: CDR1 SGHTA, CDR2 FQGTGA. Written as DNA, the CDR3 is TGTGCCAGCAGCTTAGGTGGGGCGAACACCGGGGAGCTGTTTTTT. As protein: CASSLGGANTGELFF.

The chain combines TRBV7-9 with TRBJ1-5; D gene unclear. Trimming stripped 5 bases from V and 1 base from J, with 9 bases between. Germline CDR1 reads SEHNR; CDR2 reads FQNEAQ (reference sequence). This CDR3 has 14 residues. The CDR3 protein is CASSPMGSNQPQHF. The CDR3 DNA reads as TGTGCCAGCAGCCCCATGGGAAGCAATCAGCCCCAGCATTTT.

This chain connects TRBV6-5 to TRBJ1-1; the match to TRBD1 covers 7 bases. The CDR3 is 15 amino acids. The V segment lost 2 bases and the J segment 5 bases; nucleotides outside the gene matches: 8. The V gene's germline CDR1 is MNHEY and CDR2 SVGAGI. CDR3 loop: CASSYHRQGQTEAFF. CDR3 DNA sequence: TGTGCCAGCAGTTACCATCGACAGGGTCAAACTGAAGCTTTCTTT.

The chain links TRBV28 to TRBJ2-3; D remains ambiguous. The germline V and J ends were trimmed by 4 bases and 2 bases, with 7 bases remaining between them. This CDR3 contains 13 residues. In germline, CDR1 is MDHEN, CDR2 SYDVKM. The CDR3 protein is CASSSGPTDTQYF. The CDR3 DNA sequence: TGTGCCAGCAGTTCCGGTCCCACAGATACGCAGTATTTT.

DNA of the CDR3: TGCAGCGTTGTACATGGGACAACTATGGATACGCAGTATTTT. Translating gives CSVVHGTTMDTQYF. This sequence joins TRBV29-1 and TRBJ2-3, with D perhaps matching TRBD1 (6 bases). There are 14 residues in the CDR3. V gave up 4 bases and J gave up 6 bases, with 17 bases separating them. Germline assignment: CDR1 SQVTM and CDR2 ANQGSEA.

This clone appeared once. The CDR3 loop is CASSALQGFWETQYF. CDR3 in DNA: TGTGCCAGCAGTGCTTTGCAGGGTTTTTGGGAGACCCAGTACTTC. The V call is TRBV6-1, the J call TRBJ2-5; TRBD1 might be the D (5 bases). This CDR3 is built from 15 residues. The germline gives CDR1 MNHNS, CDR2 SASEGT. V was pared by 4 bases and J by 5 bases, with 17 bases between.

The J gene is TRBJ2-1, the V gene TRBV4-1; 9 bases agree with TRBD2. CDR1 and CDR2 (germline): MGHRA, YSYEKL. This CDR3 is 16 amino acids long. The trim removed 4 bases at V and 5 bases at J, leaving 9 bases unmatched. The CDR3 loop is CASSPIGTSRNNEQFF. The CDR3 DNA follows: TGCGCCAGCAGCCCCATTGGGACTAGCAGAAACAATGAGCAGTTCTTC.

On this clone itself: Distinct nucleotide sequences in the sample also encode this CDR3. In nucleotides, the CDR3 is TGCGCCAGCAGCTTGGGCCAACTGAACACCGGGGAGCTGTTTTTT. Translated: CASSLGQLNTGELFF. The chain has TRBV5-1 and TRBJ2-2; D ambiguous. The germline V gene has CDR1 SGHRS and CDR2 YFSETQ. This CDR3 spans 15 amino acids. Trimming stripped 0 bases from V and 1 base from J, with 7 bases between.

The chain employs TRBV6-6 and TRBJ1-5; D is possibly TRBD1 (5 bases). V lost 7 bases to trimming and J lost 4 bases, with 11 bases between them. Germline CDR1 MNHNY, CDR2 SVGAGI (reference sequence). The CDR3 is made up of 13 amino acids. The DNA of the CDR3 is TGTGCCAGCACTAGACAGCCGAATCAGCCCCAGCATTTT. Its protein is CASTRQPNQPQHF.

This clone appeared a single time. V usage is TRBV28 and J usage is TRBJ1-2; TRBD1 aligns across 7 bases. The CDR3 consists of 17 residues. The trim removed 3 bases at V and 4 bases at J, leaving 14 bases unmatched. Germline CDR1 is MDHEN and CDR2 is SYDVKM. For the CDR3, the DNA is TGTGCCAGCAGTTTGGAGGGGGCGCGATACCGAGGCTATGGCTACACCTTC. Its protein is CASSLEGARYRGYGYTF.

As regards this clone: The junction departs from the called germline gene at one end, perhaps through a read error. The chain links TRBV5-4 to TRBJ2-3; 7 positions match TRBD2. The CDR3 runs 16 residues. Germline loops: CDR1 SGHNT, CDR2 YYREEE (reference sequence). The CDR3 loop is CASTLGLAVGSDTQYF. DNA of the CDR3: TGTGCCAGCACCTTGGGTCTAGCGGTGGGCTCAGATACGCAGTATTTT.

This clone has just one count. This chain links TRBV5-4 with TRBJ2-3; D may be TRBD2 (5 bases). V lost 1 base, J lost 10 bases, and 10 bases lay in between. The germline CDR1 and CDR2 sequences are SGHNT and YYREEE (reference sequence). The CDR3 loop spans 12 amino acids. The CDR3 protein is CASSLQGSAQYF. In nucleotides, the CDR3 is TGTGCCAGCAGCTTGCAAGGGAGCGCGCAGTATTTT.

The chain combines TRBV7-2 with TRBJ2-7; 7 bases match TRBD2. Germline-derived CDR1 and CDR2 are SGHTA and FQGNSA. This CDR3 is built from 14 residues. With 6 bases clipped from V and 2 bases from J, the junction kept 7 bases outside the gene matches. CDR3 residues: CASSSAGSAYEQYF. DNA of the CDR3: TGTGCCAGCAGTTCAGCGGGAAGTGCCTACGAGCAGTACTTC.